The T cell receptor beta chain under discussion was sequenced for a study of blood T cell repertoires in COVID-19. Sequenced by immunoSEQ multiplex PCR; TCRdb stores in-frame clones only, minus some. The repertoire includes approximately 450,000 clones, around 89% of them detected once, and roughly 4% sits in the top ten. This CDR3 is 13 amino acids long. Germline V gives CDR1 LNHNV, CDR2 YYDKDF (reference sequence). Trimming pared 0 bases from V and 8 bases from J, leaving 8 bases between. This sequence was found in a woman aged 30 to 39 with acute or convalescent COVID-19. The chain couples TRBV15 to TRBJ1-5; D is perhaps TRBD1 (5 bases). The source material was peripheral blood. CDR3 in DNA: TGTGCCACCAGCAGAGATCGGGGGGAGCCCCAGCATTTT. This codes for CATSRDRGEPQHF.